Listed here are 22 T cell receptor beta chains from one sample, sequenced in a study of blood T cell repertoires in COVID-19 (dated by TCRdb to the early 2020s). The library came from the immunoSEQ multiplex PCR assay. What TCRdb holds here is the immuneACCESS table cut down to in-frame rearrangements. Part of the clones is not present; checked against another copy, under half of the missing clones reflect an unresolved V gene, and the others are unexplained. The sample has 64,000 or so clones on record, 82% of them singletons. Roughly 13% of the sample is taken by the ten largest. The sample consisted of peripheral blood. The receptors come from a human donor in a cohort sampled during active COVID-19.

The J gene is TRBJ2-1, the V gene TRBV9; D perhaps matches TRBD2 (5 bases). Trimming stripped 0 bases from V and 8 bases from J, with 15 bases between. The CDR3 covers 15 residues. The V gene's germline CDR1 is SGDLS and CDR2 YYNGEE. Here the CDR3 reads CASSVDWASPDEQFF. The CDR3 DNA reads as TGTGCCAGCAGCGTAGATTGGGCTAGCCCGGATGAGCAGTTCTTC.

This clone was observed a few times. The V call is TRBV11-2, the J call TRBJ1-1, with TRBD1 matching over 7 bases. Germline lookup yields CDR1 SGHAT and CDR2 FQNNGV. The ends lost 3 bases at V and 1 base at J; junction bases unmatched: 2. The CDR3 totals 14 residues. CDR3 in amino acids: CASSFGQANTEAFF. DNA of the CDR3: TGTGCCAGCAGCTTCGGACAGGCGAACACTGAAGCTTTCTTT.

The gene calls are TRBV7-8 and TRBJ2-1, with a possible D match to TRBD1 (6 bases). Per the germline V gene, CDR1 is SGHVS and CDR2 is FQNEAQ. The CDR3 sequence is 15 residues long. The germline V and J ends were trimmed by 1 base and 6 bases, with 13 bases remaining between them. This CDR3 reads CASSLVQGEGNEQFF. CDR3 sequence (DNA): TGTGCCAGCAGCTTAGTACAGGGAGAGGGCAATGAGCAGTTCTTC.

This clone was detected only a few times. This chain uses TRBV21-1 with TRBJ1-3. TRBV21-1 represents a pseudogene. This CDR3 contains 15 residues. CDR3 sequence: CARMVELRYGNTIYF. In DNA, the CDR3 is TGTGCCAGGATGGTAGAACTACGATATGGAAACACCATATATTTT.

This clone was observed once. The gene calls are TRBV5-5 and TRBJ1-5; D gene unclear. CDR1 is SGHKS, CDR2 YYEKEE, per germline (reference sequence). The V gene lost 4 bases and the J gene lost 3 bases, with 8 bases spanning the gap. CDR3 size: 13 residues. CDR3 residues: CASSLIINQPQHF. As DNA, the CDR3 is TGTGCCAGCAGCCTAATTATCAATCAGCCCCAGCATTTT.

The rearrangement joins TRBV6-5 to TRBJ2-1, with TRBD1 identical over 11 bases. The CDR3 is made up of 15 amino acids. V shed 5 bases, J shed 6 bases, and the junction held 6 bases outside the gene matches. Germline V gene sequence: CDR1 MNHEY, CDR2 SVGAGI. The CDR3 DNA follows: TGTGCCAGCAGTAACGGACAGGGGGCGTTCAATGAGCAGTTCTTC. Protein product: CASSNGQGAFNEQFF.

The V and J genes are TRBV6-6 and TRBJ1-5, with 9 positions matching TRBD1. The V gene's germline CDR1 is MNHNY and CDR2 SVGAGI (reference sequence). The CDR3 extends over 19 amino acids. Germline trimming cut 5 bases from V and 3 bases from J; bases unmatched to any gene: 17. CDR3 bases: TGTGCCAGCAGTCCTCAGCGGGGTGGGACAGGGAGCCCCAATCAGCCCCAGCATTTT. This codes for CASSPQRGGTGSPNQPQHF.

The rearrangement links TRBV7-2 to TRBJ2-6, with D possibly TRBD1 on 5 matching bases. V lost 4 bases, J lost 15 bases, and 22 bases lay in between. The CDR3 length is 15 residues. Germline V gives CDR1 SGHTA, CDR2 FQGNSA. The CDR3 here is CASSYRQPALSYLTF. The CDR3 bases are TGTGCCAGCAGCTATAGACAGCCTGCCCTGTCGTACCTGACTTTC.

This chain connects TRBV11-1 to TRBJ1-1; the D gene is possibly TRBD1 (5 bases). This CDR3 region has 13 residues. V lost 5 bases and J 8 bases, leaving 15 bases between the germline ends. Germline V gives CDR1 SGHAT, CDR2 FQDESV (reference sequence). The CDR3 DNA is TGTGCCAGCAGCCGGAGGGGTAGGCAGGAAGCTTTCTTT. Amino acid sequence: CASSRRGRQEAFF.

The chain carries TRBV4-2 and TRBJ2-5; TRBD2 might be the D (6 bases). The CDR3 is made up of 16 amino acids. Trimming left V 0 bases short and J 4 bases short, with 15 bases between. CDR1 is LGHNA, CDR2 YNFKEQ, per germline. The CDR3 loop reads CASSQDSAGYLETQYF. The CDR3 DNA reads as TGTGCCAGCAGCCAAGATAGCGCGGGGTACTTAGAGACCCAGTACTTC.

The chain uses TRBV9 and TRBJ2-2, with 8 bases identical to TRBD1. From germline, CDR1 is SGDLS and CDR2 YYNGEE. V shed 0 bases and J 3 bases; nucleotides not matched to a gene: 4. There are 16 residues in the CDR3. Here the CDR3 reads CASSVGTGTYTGELFF. CDR3 DNA sequence: TGTGCCAGCAGCGTAGGGACAGGGACCTACACCGGGGAGCTGTTTTTT.

This clone was recorded once. The CDR3 loop is CASSKGRRALYNEQFF. The CDR3 DNA follows: TGTGCCAGTAGTAAAGGCCGCAGGGCCCTTTACAATGAGCAGTTCTTC. The rearrangement uses TRBV19 and TRBJ2-1; weak D call: TRBD1 (5 bases). CDR1 and CDR2 (germline): LNHDA, SQIVND (reference sequence). The CDR3 is 16 residues long. Trimming took 4 bases from V and 4 from J, leaving 17 bases between them. The complete variable domain, with remaining parts taken from reference TRBV19 and TRBJ2-1, reads DGGITQSPKYLFRKEGQNVTLSCEQNLNHDAMYWYRQDPGQGLRLIYYSQIVNDFQKGDIAEGYSVSREKKESFPLTVTSAQKNPTAFYLCASSKGRRALYNEQFFGPGTRLTVL.

The V and J genes are TRBV27 and TRBJ1-2; a possible D gene is TRBD1 (6 bases). The germline V and J ends were trimmed by 4 bases and 1 base, with 10 bases remaining between them. This CDR3 is 14 amino acids long. Germline V gives CDR1 MNHEY, CDR2 SMNVEV (reference sequence). CDR3 sequence reads: CASSYTGRNYGYTF. DNA of the CDR3: TGTGCCAGCAGTTATACAGGGCGTAACTATGGCTACACCTTC.

This chain links TRBV6-5 with TRBJ1-6, with TRBD1 matching over 8 bases. Germline V lookup: CDR1 MNHEY, CDR2 SVGAGI. The CDR3 runs 14 residues. With V trimmed by 5 bases and J by 10 bases, 7 bases remained unmatched. Here the CDR3 reads CASSRQGKESPLHF. Here the CDR3 DNA reads TGTGCCAGCAGTCGACAGGGGAAGGAGTCACCCCTCCACTTT.

This chain uses TRBV6-1 with TRBJ2-7; D gene uncertain. V lost 0 bases to trimming and J lost 5 bases, with 8 bases between them. CDR1 and CDR2 from the germline V gene are MNHNS and SASEGT. CDR3 length: 13 amino acids. The CDR3 is CASSEAPRNEQYV. The DNA of the CDR3 is TGTGCCAGCAGTGAAGCGCCCAGGAACGAGCAGTACGTC.

The V and J genes are TRBV4-2 and TRBJ2-1; the match to TRBD2 covers 8 bases. The CDR3 has 14 residues. Trimming removed 0 bases from V and 7 bases from J; junction bases left unmatched: 2. The germline gives CDR1 LGHNA, CDR2 YNFKEQ. The CDR3 region has the DNA TGTGCCAGCAGCCAAGAGGGGACTAGAAATGAGCAGTTCTTC. As protein: CASSQEGTRNEQFF.

The chain links TRBV6-5 to TRBJ1-2, with TRBD1 matching over 10 bases. CDR3 length: 14 residues. In germline, CDR1 is MNHEY, CDR2 SVGAGI. The V gene end was trimmed by 5 bases and the J gene end by 4 bases; junction bases not matched to a gene: 4. The CDR3 DNA sequence: TGTGCCAGCAGTCCCCGACAGGGGGCCTATGGCTACACCTTC. Translation: CASSPRQGAYGYTF.

The J gene is TRBJ2-7, the V gene TRBV6-1; TRBD2 agrees at 12 bases. Germline trimming cut 2 bases from V and 2 bases from J; bases unmatched to any gene: 1. The germline gives CDR1 MNHNS, CDR2 SASEGT. The CDR3 is made up of 15 amino acids. The CDR3 DNA follows: TGTGCCAGCAGTGAACTAGCGGGGGGGCCCTACGAGCAGTACGTC. Translating it yields CASSELAGGPYEQYV.

This rearrangement joins TRBV18 to TRBJ2-3; 9 bases fit TRBD1. Germline-derived CDR1 and CDR2 are KGHSH and LQKENI. Germline trimming cut 3 bases from V and 3 bases from J; bases unmatched to any gene: 4. The CDR3 loop spans 15 amino acids. CDR3 sequence (DNA): TGTGCCAGCTCACCGGGACAGGGTAGAACAGATACGCAGTATTTT. This sequence encodes CASSPGQGRTDTQYF.

This sequence joins TRBV29-1 and TRBJ1-5, with D uncertain. Germline loops: CDR1 SQVTM, CDR2 ANQGSEA. CDR3 size: 13 residues. In DNA, the CDR3 is TGCAGTACTGCGGAGGAGGACAATCAGCCCCAGCATTTT. This translates into CSTAEEDNQPQHF.

This sequence joins TRBV5-6 and TRBJ1-1, with 8 bases aligning to TRBD1. This CDR3 comprises 14 residues. Germline V gives CDR1 SGHDT, CDR2 YYEEEE. Trimming removed 4 bases from V and 11 bases from J; junction bases left unmatched: 13. The CDR3 protein is CASSAGQGGFYAFF. The CDR3 DNA sequence: TGTGCCAGCAGCGCAGGACAGGGAGGTTTCTATGCTTTCTTT.

Only a few counts were recorded for this clone. V and J are TRBV5-6 and TRBJ1-2; D is uncertain. V dropped 4 bases and J dropped 5 bases, with 12 bases sitting between them. CDR1 SGHDT and CDR2 YYEEEE come from the germline V gene. This CDR3 spans 13 amino acids. In DNA, the CDR3 is TGTGCCAGCAGCCAGGATGCCAAATATGGCTACACCTTC. Its translation is CASSQDAKYGYTF. Variable domain in full (rest from reference TRBV5-6 and TRBJ1-2): DAGVTQSPTHLIKTRGQQVTLRCSPKSGHDTVSWYQQALGQGPQFIFQYYEEEERQRGNFPDRFSGHQFPNYSSELNVNALLLGDSALYLCASSQDAKYGYTFGSGTRLTVV.